The rows below give T cell receptor beta chains drawn from one sample of a study of cytomegalovirus exposure and HLA in healthy donors. Profiled with immunoSEQ multiplex PCR; TCRdb holds only in-frame clones, not every one. The repertoire has 150,000 to 200,000 clones, over 70% of them found once; the top ten carry 2.5% to 3%. The sequenced sample consisted of PBMCs. The receptors derive from a woman in her fifties or sixties in good health and CMV-seropositive. CDR3s include the opening cysteine and the closing phenylalanine or tryptophan. The D gene is left open where the match is weak. The listing skips clone size in some rows; elsewhere it reads once, few, many or a size class.

V: TRBV5-4
length: 15
size: few
D: .
J: TRBJ2-1
CDR3: CASSLDRASYNEQFF
DNA: TGTGCCAGCAGCTTGGACAGGGCCTCCTACAATGAGCAGTTCTTC

V: TRBV7-2
length: 15
size: .
D: TRBD1
J: TRBJ1-4
CDR3: CASRSNDRGGEKLFF
DNA: TGTGCCAGCAGATCCAACGACAGGGGTGGTGAAAAACTGTTTTTT

V: TRBV7-9
length: 13
size: once
D: .
J: TRBJ1-5
CDR3: CASSSNQGQPQHF
DNA: TGTGCCAGCAGCTCAAATCAGGGTCAGCCCCAGCATTTT

V: TRBV7-3
length: 15
size: .
D: TRBD2
J: TRBJ2-5
CDR3: CASSLGAGGGETQYF
DNA: TGTGCCAGCAGCTTAGGGGCGGGGGGCGGCGAGACCCAGTACTTC

V: TRBV6-6
length: 15
size: .
D: TRBD2
J: TRBJ2-7
CDR3: CASSPYLAGSNEQYF
DNA: TGTGCCAGCAGCCCCTACCTAGCGGGGAGTAACGAGCAGTACTTC

V: TRBV4-1
length: 17
size: once
D: TRBD1
J: TRBJ1-5
CDR3: CASSPWDRGLGNQPQHF
DNA: TGCGCCAGCAGCCCCTGGGACAGGGGGCTCGGCAATCAGCCCCAGCATTTT

V: TRBV7-3
length: 13
size: .
D: TRBD1
J: TRBJ2-2
CDR3: CASRTGGSGELFF
DNA: TGTGCCAGTAGGACAGGGGGCTCCGGGGAGCTGTTTTTT

V: TRBV2
length: 18
size: .
D: .
J: TRBJ2-6
CDR3: CASSSGRDWSSGANVLTF
DNA: TGTGCCAGCAGTTCAGGCCGGGACTGGAGCTCTGGGGCCAACGTCCTGACTTTC

V: TRBV5-1
length: 14
size: few
D: TRBD1
J: TRBJ2-1
CDR3: CASSGDRGPDEQFF
DNA: TGCGCCAGCAGCGGAGACAGGGGGCCCGATGAGCAGTTCTTC

V: TRBV5-1
length: 13
size: .
D: .
J: TRBJ1-2
CDR3: CASSLMGLYGYTF
DNA: TGCGCCAGCAGCTTGATGGGACTCTATGGCTACACCTTC

V: TRBV2
length: 15
size: .
D: TRBD2
J: TRBJ2-3
CDR3: CASTGLAGKVDTQYF
DNA: TGTGCCAGCACCGGACTAGCGGGGAAGGTAGATACGCAGTATTTT

V: TRBV27
length: 15
size: .
D: TRBD1
J: TRBJ1-6
CDR3: CASSFGQVYNSPLHF
DNA: TGTGCCAGCAGTTTCGGACAGGTTTATAATTCACCCCTCCACTTT

V: TRBV4-1
length: 14
size: medium-sized
D: .
J: TRBJ1-1
CDR3: CASSQDHRQTEAFF
DNA: TGCGCCAGCAGCCAAGATCACAGACAGACTGAAGCTTTCTTT

V: TRBV6-5
length: 13
size: few
D: TRBD1
J: TRBJ1-2
CDR3: CASSSTGGDGYTF
DNA: TGTGCCAGCAGTTCGACAGGGGGCGATGGCTACACCTTC

V: TRBV5-1
length: 14
size: .
D: .
J: TRBJ2-7
CDR3: CASSTTGSSYEQYF
DNA: TGCGCCAGCAGTACGACAGGTAGCTCCTACGAGCAGTACTTC

V: TRBV7-2
length: 14
size: .
D: .
J: TRBJ1-1
CDR3: CASSSQTGLTEAFF
DNA: TGTGCCAGCAGCTCACAGACAGGTCTTACTGAAGCTTTCTTT

V: TRBV7-2
length: 16
size: .
D: .
J: TRBJ2-2
CDR3: CASSLLGPANTGELFF
DNA: TGTGCCAGCAGCTTATTGGGCCCCGCGAACACCGGGGAGCTGTTTTTT

V: TRBV12-5
length: 12
size: .
D: TRBD1
J: TRBJ2-3
CDR3: CASGLDRGKQYF
DNA: TGTGCTAGTGGTTTGGACAGGGGAAAGCAGTATTTT

V: TRBV5-1
length: 15
size: .
D: TRBD1
J: TRBJ2-7
CDR3: CASSPSGTGVDEQYF
DNA: TGCGCCAGCAGCCCCTCCGGGACAGGGGTCGACGAGCAGTACTTC

V: TRBV11-2
length: 17
size: .
D: .
J: TRBJ2-2
CDR3: CASSLVLAGYRTGELFF
DNA: TGTGCCAGCAGCTTAGTATTGGCAGGGTACCGCACCGGGGAGCTGTTTTTT

V: TRBV18
length: 15
size: .
D: .
J: TRBJ1-5
CDR3: CASSPGSGRNQPQHF
DNA: TGTGCCAGCTCACCGGGGAGTGGACGCAATCAGCCCCAGCATTTT

V: TRBV6-5
length: 11
size: .
D: .
J: TRBJ2-7
CDR3: CASSRGYEQYF
DNA: TGTGCCAGCAGTCGGGGGTACGAGCAGTACTTC

V: TRBV18
length: 14
size: .
D: TRBD1
J: TRBJ1-1
CDR3: CASSGQGKDAEAFF
DNA: TGTGCCAGCTCAGGACAGGGTAAGGACGCTGAAGCTTTCTTT

V: TRBV2
length: 13
size: once
D: .
J: TRBJ1-2
CDR3: CASSEDRPMGYTF
DNA: TGTGCCAGCAGCGAAGACAGGCCCATGGGCTACACCTTC

V: TRBV29-1
length: 12
size: .
D: .
J: TRBJ2-2
CDR3: CSTSRGTGELFF
DNA: TGCAGCACAAGCAGGGGAACCGGGGAGCTGTTTTTT

V: TRBV6-5
length: 14
size: .
D: .
J: TRBJ2-5
CDR3: CASKDPYSQETQYF
DNA: TGTGCCAGCAAAGATCCATACTCTCAAGAGACCCAGTACTTC

V: TRBV5-6
length: 16
size: few
D: .
J: TRBJ1-5
CDR3: CASSISTAGILQPQHF
DNA: TGTGCCAGCAGCATCTCCACCGCAGGGATTCTTCAGCCCCAGCATTTT

V: TRBV5-7
length: 17
size: .
D: TRBD1
J: TRBJ1-5
CDR3: CASSLGRTGGGNQPQHF
DNA: TGTGCCAGCAGCTTGGGCCGGACAGGGGGCGGCAATCAGCCCCAGCATTTT

V: TRBV2
length: 14
size: .
D: .
J: TRBJ1-1
CDR3: CASSERGFYTEAFF
DNA: TGTGCCAGCAGTGAACGAGGGTTTTACACTGAAGCTTTCTTT

V: TRBV7-6
length: 14
size: .
D: .
J: TRBJ1-2
CDR3: CASSLSISGYGYTF
DNA: TGTGCCAGCAGCTTAAGTATTAGCGGATATGGCTACACCTTC

V: TRBV4-1
length: 14
size: .
D: .
J: TRBJ2-3
CDR3: CASSQDRGTDTQYF
DNA: TGCGCCAGCAGCCAAGACAGGGGCACAGATACGCAGTATTTT

V: TRBV25-1
length: 11
size: few
D: .
J: TRBJ2-1
CDR3: CASSAGFEQFF
DNA: TGTGCCAGCAGTGCGGGATTTGAGCAGTTCTTC

V: TRBV5-6
length: 17
size: .
D: TRBD2
J: TRBJ2-3
CDR3: CASSLGTSGGPADTQYF
DNA: TGTGCCAGCAGCTTAGGGACTAGCGGGGGGCCCGCAGATACGCAGTATTTT

V: TRBV5-4
length: 13
size: .
D: .
J: TRBJ1-4
CDR3: CASSLGGTEKLFF
DNA: TGTGCCAGCAGCTTGGGAGGAACTGAAAAACTGTTTTTT

V: TRBV5-4
length: 15
size: .
D: TRBD2
J: TRBJ2-1
CDR3: CASSIAGSSYNEQLF
DNA: TGTGCCAGCAGCATAGCGGGGAGTTCCTACAATGAGCAGCTCTTC

V: TRBV4-1
length: 12
size: few
D: .
J: TRBJ2-7
CDR3: CASGGTPYEQYF
DNA: TGCGCCAGCGGCGGAACCCCCTACGAGCAGTACTTC

V: TRBV5-6
length: 15
size: .
D: TRBD1
J: TRBJ2-7
CDR3: CASSGLGTGDYEQYF
DNA: TGTGCCAGCAGCGGACTGGGGACAGGGGACTACGAGCAGTACTTC

V: TRBV5-4
length: 16
size: .
D: TRBD2
J: TRBJ2-5
CDR3: CASSPRPTSGGETQYF
DNA: TGTGCCAGCAGCCCAAGACCGACTAGCGGGGGTGAGACCCAGTACTTC

V: TRBV10-3
length: 16
size: few
D: TRBD2
J: TRBJ2-1
CDR3: CASSEFAGGAYNEQFF
DNA: TGTGCCAGCAGTGAATTTGCGGGGGGTGCCTACAATGAGCAGTTCTTC

V: TRBV25-1
length: 15
size: .
D: .
J: TRBJ2-5
CDR3: CASSPTGGRQETQYF
DNA: TGTGCCAGCAGTCCGACGGGGGGCCGCCAAGAGACCCAGTACTTC

V: TRBV19
length: 15
size: .
D: TRBD1
J: TRBJ2-7
CDR3: CASSPTGGITYEQYF
DNA: TGTGCCAGTAGTCCCACAGGGGGCATAACGTACGAGCAGTACTTC